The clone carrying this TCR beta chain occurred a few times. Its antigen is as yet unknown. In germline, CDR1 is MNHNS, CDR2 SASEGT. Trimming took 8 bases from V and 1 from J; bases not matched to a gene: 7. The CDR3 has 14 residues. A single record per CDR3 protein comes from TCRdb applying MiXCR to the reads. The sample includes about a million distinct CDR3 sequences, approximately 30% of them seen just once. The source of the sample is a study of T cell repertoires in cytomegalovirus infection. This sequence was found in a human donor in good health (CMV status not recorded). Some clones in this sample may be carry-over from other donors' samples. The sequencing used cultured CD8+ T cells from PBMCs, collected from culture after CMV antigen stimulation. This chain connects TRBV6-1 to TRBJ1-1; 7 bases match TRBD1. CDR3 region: CASQKTGTNTEAFF. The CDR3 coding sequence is TGTGCCAGCCAAAAGACAGGGACGAACACTGAAGCTTTCTTT.